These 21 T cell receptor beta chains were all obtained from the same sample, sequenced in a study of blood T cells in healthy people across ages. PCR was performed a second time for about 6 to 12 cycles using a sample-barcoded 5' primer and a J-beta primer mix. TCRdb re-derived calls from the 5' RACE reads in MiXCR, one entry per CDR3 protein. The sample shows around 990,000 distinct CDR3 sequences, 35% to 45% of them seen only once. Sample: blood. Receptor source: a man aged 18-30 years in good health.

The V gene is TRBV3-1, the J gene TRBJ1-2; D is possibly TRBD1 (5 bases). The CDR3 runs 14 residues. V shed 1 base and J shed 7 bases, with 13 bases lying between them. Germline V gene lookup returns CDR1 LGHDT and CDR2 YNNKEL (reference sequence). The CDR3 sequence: CASSQATRGRGYTF. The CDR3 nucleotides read TGTGCCAGCAGCCAAGCAACAAGGGGACGTGGCTACACCTTC. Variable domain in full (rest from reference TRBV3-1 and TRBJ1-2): DTAVSQTPKYLVTQMGNDKSIKCEQNLGHDTMYWYKQDSKKFLKIMFSYNNKELIINETVPNRFSPKSPDKAHLNLHINSLELGDSAVYFCASSQATRGRGYTFGSGTRLTVV.

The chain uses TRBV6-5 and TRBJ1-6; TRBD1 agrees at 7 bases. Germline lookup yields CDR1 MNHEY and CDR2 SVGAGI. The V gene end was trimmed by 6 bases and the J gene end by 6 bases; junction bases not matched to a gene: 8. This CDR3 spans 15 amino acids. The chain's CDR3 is CASSFGTAINSPLHF. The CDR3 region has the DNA TGTGCCAGCAGCTTCGGGACAGCGATTAATTCACCCCTCCACTTT.

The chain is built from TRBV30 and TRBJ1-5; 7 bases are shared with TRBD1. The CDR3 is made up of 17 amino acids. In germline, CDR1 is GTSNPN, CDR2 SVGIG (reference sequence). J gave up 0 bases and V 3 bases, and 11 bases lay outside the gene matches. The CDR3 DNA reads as TGTGCCTGGAGCGGCGGGAAGACAGGGCTTAGCAATCAGCCCCAGCATTTT. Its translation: CAWSGGKTGLSNQPQHF.

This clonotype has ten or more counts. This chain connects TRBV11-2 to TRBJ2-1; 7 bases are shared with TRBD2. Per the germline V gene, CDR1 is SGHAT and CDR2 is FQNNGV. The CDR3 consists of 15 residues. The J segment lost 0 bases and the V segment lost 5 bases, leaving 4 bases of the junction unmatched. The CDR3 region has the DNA TGTGCCAGCAGCCCAAGCGGGGACTCCTACAATGAGCAGTTCTTC. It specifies CASSPSGDSYNEQFF.

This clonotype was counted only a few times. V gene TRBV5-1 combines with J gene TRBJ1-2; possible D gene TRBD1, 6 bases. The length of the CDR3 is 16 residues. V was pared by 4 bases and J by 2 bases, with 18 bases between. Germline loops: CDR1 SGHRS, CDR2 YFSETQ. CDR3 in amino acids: CASSPEAGVGNYGYTF. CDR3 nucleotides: TGCGCCAGCAGCCCAGAGGCAGGGGTAGGGAACTATGGCTACACCTTC. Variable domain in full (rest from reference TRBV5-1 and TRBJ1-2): KAGVTQTPRYLIKTRGQQVTLSCSPISGHRSVSWYQQTPGQGLQFLFEYFSETQRNKGNFPGRFSGRQFSNSRSEMNVSTLELGDSALYLCASSPEAGVGNYGYTFGSGTRLTVV.

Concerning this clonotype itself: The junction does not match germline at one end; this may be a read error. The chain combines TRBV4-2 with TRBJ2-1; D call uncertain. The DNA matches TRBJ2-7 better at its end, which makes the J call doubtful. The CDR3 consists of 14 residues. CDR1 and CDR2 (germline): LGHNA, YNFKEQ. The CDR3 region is CARSPPAKYNEQYF. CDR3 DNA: TGTGCCCGCAGCCCTCCAGCCAAGTACAATGAGCAGTACTTC.

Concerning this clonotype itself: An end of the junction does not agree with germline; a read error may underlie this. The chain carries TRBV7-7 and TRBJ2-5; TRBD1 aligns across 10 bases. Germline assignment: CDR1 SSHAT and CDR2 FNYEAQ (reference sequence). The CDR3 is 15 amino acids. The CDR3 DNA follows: TGTGCTAGCAGCATTGGACAGGGGGATCTTGAGACCCAGTACTTC. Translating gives CASSIGQGDLETQYF. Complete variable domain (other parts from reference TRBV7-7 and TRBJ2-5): GAGVSQSPRYKVTKRGQDVTLRCDPISSHATLYWYQQALGQGPEFLTYFNYEAQPDKSGLPSDRFSAERPEGSISTLTIQRTEQRDSAMYRCASSIGQGDLETQYFGPGTRLLVL.

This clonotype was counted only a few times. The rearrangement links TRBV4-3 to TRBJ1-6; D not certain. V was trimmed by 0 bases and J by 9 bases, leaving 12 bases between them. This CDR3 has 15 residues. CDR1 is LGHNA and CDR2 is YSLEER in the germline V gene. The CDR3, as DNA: TGCGCCAGCAGCCAAGACTTGGGTTTGAGTTCACCCCTCCACTTT. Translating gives CASSQDLGLSSPLHF.

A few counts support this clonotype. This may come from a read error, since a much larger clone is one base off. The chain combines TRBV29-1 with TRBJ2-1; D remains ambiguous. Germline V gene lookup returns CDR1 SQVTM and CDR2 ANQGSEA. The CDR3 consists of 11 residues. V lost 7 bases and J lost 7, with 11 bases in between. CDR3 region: CSGGWGNEQFF. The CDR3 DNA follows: TGCAGCGGTGGTTGGGGAAATGAGCAGTTCTTC.

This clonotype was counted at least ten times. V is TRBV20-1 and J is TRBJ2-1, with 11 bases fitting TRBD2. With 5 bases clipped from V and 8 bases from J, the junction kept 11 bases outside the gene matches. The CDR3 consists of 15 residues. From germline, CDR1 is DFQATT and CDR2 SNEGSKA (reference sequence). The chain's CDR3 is CSAVFSGGAMYEQFF. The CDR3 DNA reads TGCAGTGCTGTATTTAGCGGGGGGGCAATGTATGAGCAGTTCTTC.

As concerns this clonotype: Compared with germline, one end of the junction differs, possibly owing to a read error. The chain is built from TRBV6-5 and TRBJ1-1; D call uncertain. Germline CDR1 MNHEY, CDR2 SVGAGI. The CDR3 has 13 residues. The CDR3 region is CASSPGGWAEVFF. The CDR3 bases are TGTGCCAGCAGCCCCGGTGGGTGGGCTGAAGTTTTCTTT.

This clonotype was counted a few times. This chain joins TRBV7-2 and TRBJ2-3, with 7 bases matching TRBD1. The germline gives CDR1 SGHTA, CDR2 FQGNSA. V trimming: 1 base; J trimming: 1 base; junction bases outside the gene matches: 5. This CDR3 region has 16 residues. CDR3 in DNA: TGTGCCAGCAGCTTAGAGACAGGGTTGGGCACAGATACGCAGTATTTT. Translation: CASSLETGLGTDTQYF.

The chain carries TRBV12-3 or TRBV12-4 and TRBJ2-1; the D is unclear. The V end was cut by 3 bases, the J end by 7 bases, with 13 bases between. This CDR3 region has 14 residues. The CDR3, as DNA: TGTGCCAGCAGTTTTCAATTGGGTGTGAATGAGCAGTTCTTC. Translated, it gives CASSFQLGVNEQFF.

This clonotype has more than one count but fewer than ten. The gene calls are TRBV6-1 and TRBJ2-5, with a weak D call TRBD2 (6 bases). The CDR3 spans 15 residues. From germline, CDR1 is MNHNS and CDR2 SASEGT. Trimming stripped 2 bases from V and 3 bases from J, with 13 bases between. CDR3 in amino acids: CASSESGTQKETQYF. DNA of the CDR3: TGTGCCAGCAGTGAATCAGGGACTCAGAAAGAGACCCAGTACTTC.

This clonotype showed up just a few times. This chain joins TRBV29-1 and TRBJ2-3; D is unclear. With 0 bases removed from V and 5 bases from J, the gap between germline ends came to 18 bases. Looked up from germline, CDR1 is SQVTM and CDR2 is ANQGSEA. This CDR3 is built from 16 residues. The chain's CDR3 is CSVEEQTYYNVDTQYF. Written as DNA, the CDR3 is TGCAGCGTTGAAGAACAGACGTATTACAATGTAGATACGCAGTATTTT.

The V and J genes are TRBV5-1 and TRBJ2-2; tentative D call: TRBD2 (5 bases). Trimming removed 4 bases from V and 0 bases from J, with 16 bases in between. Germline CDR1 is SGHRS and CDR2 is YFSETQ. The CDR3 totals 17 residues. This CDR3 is CASSPPDSAANTGELFF. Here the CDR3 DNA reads TGCGCCAGCAGCCCCCCAGATAGCGCCGCGAACACCGGGGAGCTGTTTTTT.

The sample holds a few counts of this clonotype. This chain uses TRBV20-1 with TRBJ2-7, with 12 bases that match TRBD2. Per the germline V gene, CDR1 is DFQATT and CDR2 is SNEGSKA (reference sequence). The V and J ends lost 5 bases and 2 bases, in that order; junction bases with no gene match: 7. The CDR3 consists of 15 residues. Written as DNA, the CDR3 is TGCAGTGCTCACGGACTAGCGGGGCCCACCTACGAGCAGTACTTC. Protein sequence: CSAHGLAGPTYEQYF.

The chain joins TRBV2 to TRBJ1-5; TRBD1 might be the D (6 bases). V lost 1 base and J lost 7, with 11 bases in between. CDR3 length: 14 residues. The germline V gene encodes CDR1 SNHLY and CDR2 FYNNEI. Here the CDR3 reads CASSEETGRQPQHF. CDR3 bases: TGTGCCAGCAGTGAAGAGACAGGTCGCCAGCCCCAGCATTTT.

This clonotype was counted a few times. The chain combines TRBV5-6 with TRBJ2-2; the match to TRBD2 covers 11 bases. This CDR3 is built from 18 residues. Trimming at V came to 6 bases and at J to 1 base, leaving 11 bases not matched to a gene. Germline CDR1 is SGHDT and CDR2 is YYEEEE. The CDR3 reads CASTLGTSGNLNTGELFF. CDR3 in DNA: TGTGCCAGCACCCTAGGGACTAGCGGTAACCTGAACACCGGGGAGCTGTTTTTT. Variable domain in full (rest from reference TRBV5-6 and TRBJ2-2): DAGVTQSPTHLIKTRGQQVTLRCSPKSGHDTVSWYQQALGQGPQFIFQYYEEEERQRGNFPDRFSGHQFPNYSSELNVNALLLGDSALYLCASTLGTSGNLNTGELFFGEGSRLTVL.

The CDR3 region is CSAREDSSYEQYF. The DNA for the CDR3 is TGCAGTGCTAGAGAGGACAGCTCCTACGAGCAGTACTTC. This rearrangement joins TRBV20-1 to TRBJ2-7; possibly TRBD1 for D (6 bases). The germline V gene encodes CDR1 DFQATT and CDR2 SNEGSKA (reference sequence). The CDR3 is 13 residues long. V was pared by 0 bases and J by 0 bases, with 6 bases between.

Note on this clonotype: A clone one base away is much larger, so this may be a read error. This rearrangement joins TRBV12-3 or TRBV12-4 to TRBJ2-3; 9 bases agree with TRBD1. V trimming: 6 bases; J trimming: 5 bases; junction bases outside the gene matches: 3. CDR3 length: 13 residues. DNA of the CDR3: TGTGCCAGCAGAACAGGGGGCAGAGATACGCAGTATTTT. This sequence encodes CASRTGGRDTQYF.